This T cell receptor (beta chain) was recorded in a study of T cells in Graves' hyperthyroidism and ophthalmopathy. Researchers barred patients who had uncontrolled infection, other autoimmune disease, pregnancy or lactation. This clonotype was detected only a few times. The TCR beta CDR3 regions underwent amplification using RNA transcripts as the source. Researchers ran a first-round RT-PCR on the TCR CDR3 using the HTBI primer set. TCRdb analysed the multiplex PCR reads with MiXCR anew, one entry per CDR3 protein. Here the sample spans around 600,000 distinct CDR3 sequences, about 14% being singletons. The origin of this receptor is a woman aged 18-35 years with Graves' ophthalmopathy. Sequencing was carried out using blood.

The CDR3, as DNA: TGTGCCACCAGTGATGCGTCCCCTGGGCGGGAGGGCCGGGGCACAGATACGCAGTATTTT. Translated: CATSDASPGREGRGTDTQYF. V is TRBV24-1 and J is TRBJ2-3; 9 bases align to TRBD2. V shed 3 bases and J 1 base; nucleotides not matched to a gene: 16. Germline lookup yields CDR1 KGHDR and CDR2 SFDVKD. CDR3 length equals 20 residues.